The 24 T cell receptor beta chains below come from one sample, sequenced in a study of TIL therapy for anti-PD-1-resistant metastatic lung cancer. This was the immunoSEQ v3 assay. Method: immunoSEQ multiplex PCR; TCRdb's copy keeps in-frame clones and lacks some. Of around 100,000 clones in the sample, roughly two thirds were seen once. Time point specified: pre-treatment sample, taken before nivolumab and TIL therapy. Tumor tissue came from excised metastases, mostly pleural nodules or supraclavicular lymph nodes. This sample comprised tumor tissue, obtained at baseline. The origin of the receptors is a person aged 25 to 85 with non-small cell lung cancer.

To note about this clone: A junction boundary mismatches the germline segment, possibly from a read error. This chain connects TRBV7-9 to TRBJ1-4; D possibly corresponds to TRBD1 (5 bases). Germline V lookup: CDR1 SEHNR, CDR2 FQNEAQ (reference sequence). CDR3 length: 17 residues. The CDR3 nucleotides are TGTGCCAGCAGCTTCGATGGACCGGGACCGACCGGGGAAAAACTGCTTTTT. It is translated as CASSFDGPGPTGEKLLF.

This clone has only a few counts. The chain recombines TRBV10-1 with TRBJ2-1; tentative D call: TRBD1 (6 bases). This CDR3 contains 17 residues. CDR1 is WNHNN, CDR2 SYGVQD, per germline (reference sequence). Trimming removed 1 base from V and 5 bases from J, with 18 bases in between. As DNA, the CDR3 is TGCGCCAGCAGTGAGTTCACTGGGGACACTAAAAACAATGAGCAGTTCTTC. As protein: CASSEFTGDTKNNEQFF.

The chain employs TRBV27 and TRBJ1-5; D is unresolved. Trimming shortened V by 2 bases and J by 6 bases, and 8 bases separated the two germline ends. From germline, CDR1 is MNHEY and CDR2 SMNVEV (reference sequence). CDR3 length: 13 amino acids. The CDR3 DNA follows: TGTGCCAGCAGTTTAGTCCTTGGTCAGCCCCAGCATTTT. Residues: CASSLVLGQPQHF.

The chain combines TRBV5-1 with TRBJ2-3; 11 bases line up with TRBD2. Germline CDR1 and CDR2: SGHRS and YFSETQ. The CDR3 loop spans 16 amino acids. With 0 bases clipped from V and 6 bases from J, the junction kept 6 bases outside the gene matches. The CDR3, as DNA: TGCGCCAGCAGCTTGGGACTAGCGGGAAATGTGGATACGCAGTATTTT. Protein product: CASSLGLAGNVDTQYF.

The chain carries TRBV5-1 and TRBJ2-5; unclear D gene. Germline CDR1 is SGHRS and CDR2 is YFSETQ. V lost 3 bases, J lost 3 bases, and 15 bases lay in between. The CDR3 covers 15 residues. The CDR3 is CASSWTDHTKETQYF. CDR3 coding DNA: TGCGCCAGCAGCTGGACCGATCACACGAAAGAGACCCAGTACTTC.

This chain uses TRBV3-1 (or the pseudogene TRBV3-2) with TRBJ2-3; no clear D gene. CDR3 size: 15 residues. Trimming took 1 base from V and 1 from J, leaving 9 bases between them. CDR1 and CDR2 from the germline V gene are LGHDT and YNNKEL (reference sequence). CDR3 DNA: TGTGCCAGCAGCCAAGTTTTGGTCGGCACAGATACGCAGTATTTT. Protein: CASSQVLVGTDTQYF.

The chain joins TRBV10-3 to TRBJ1-3, with D possibly being TRBD1 (6 bases). CDR3 size: 15 residues. Per germline, CDR1 ENHRY and CDR2 SYGVKD. V shed 2 bases and J shed 0 bases, with 8 bases lying between them. CDR3 nucleotides: TGTGCCATCAGTGAGACAGGGAGCTCTGGAAACACCATATATTTT. It is translated as CAISETGSSGNTIYF.

J is TRBJ1-3 and V is TRBV7-9, with TRBD1 as a possible D gene (5 bases). Germline values: CDR1 SEHNR, CDR2 FQNEAQ (reference sequence). The CDR3 is made up of 15 amino acids. Trimming shortened V by 5 bases and J by 0 bases, and 11 bases separated the two germline ends. In nucleotides, the CDR3 is TGTGCCAGCAGCCTGACAGCGATCTCTGGAAACACCATATATTTT. Amino acid sequence: CASSLTAISGNTIYF.

This clone was detected a few times. The CDR3 nucleotides read TGCGCCAGCAGCAGACAGGGGATCGACACCATATATTTT. Translation gives CASSRQGIDTIYF. The V and J genes are TRBV4-1 and TRBJ1-3, with 8 bases aligning to TRBD1. This CDR3 region has 13 residues. V shed 5 bases and J 8 bases; nucleotides not matched to a gene: 5. Germline CDR1 and CDR2: MGHRA and YSYEKL.

CDR3 in amino acids: CSVGLAGTWGRNEQFF. DNA for the CDR3: TGCAGCGTTGGTTTAGCGGGGACATGGGGGAGAAATGAGCAGTTCTTC. The J gene is TRBJ2-1, the V gene TRBV29-1; 8 nucleotides agree with TRBD2. From germline, CDR1 is SQVTM and CDR2 ANQGSEA. J was trimmed by 7 bases and V by 4 bases; bases with no gene match: 15. This CDR3 spans 16 amino acids.

The chain couples TRBV20-1 to TRBJ1-2; the D gene is possibly TRBD1 (5 bases). CDR3 size: 13 residues. Germline V gene data show CDR1 as DFQATT and CDR2 as SNEGSKA (reference sequence). V shed 3 bases and J shed 8 bases, with 16 bases lying between them. As DNA, the CDR3 is TGCAGTGCTAGTGGAGGGGCCGCTATAGGCTACACCTTC. Its translation: CSASGGAAIGYTF.

This clone has only a few counts. Distinct nucleotide sequences in the sample also encode this CDR3. This chain connects TRBV6-5 to TRBJ2-7, with D maybe TRBD1 (6 bases). Germline assignment: CDR1 MNHEY and CDR2 SVGAGI. The CDR3 is 14 amino acids. The ends were cut back, 3 bases at V and 2 bases at J, with 11 bases in the middle. The CDR3 nucleotides read TGTGCCAGCAGTTATTTACAGGGTACCTACGAGCAGTACTTC. It encodes CASSYLQGTYEQYF.

The V and J genes are TRBV7-9 and TRBJ2-1; no clear D. The length of the CDR3 is 14 residues. The germline V and J ends were trimmed by 2 bases and 9 bases, with 14 bases remaining between them. From germline, CDR1 is SEHNR and CDR2 FQNEAQ (reference sequence). CDR3 loop: CASSLLISSGEQFF. In DNA form, the CDR3 reads TGTGCCAGCAGCTTATTAATTAGTTCTGGTGAGCAGTTCTTC.

This clone was found once. J is TRBJ1-1 and V is TRBV10-3; 9 nucleotides agree with TRBD1. Losses at the gene ends were 2 bases for V and 8 bases for J; bases not matched to a gene: 9. CDR3 size: 15 residues. The germline gives CDR1 ENHRY, CDR2 SYGVKD. The chain's CDR3 is CAISEREQGAYEAFF. DNA of the CDR3: TGTGCCATCAGTGAGAGGGAACAGGGGGCATACGAAGCTTTCTTT.

The chain recombines TRBV2 with TRBJ1-4; TRBD1 agrees at 9 bases. V gave up 7 bases and J gave up 1 base; unmatched junction bases: 4. In germline, CDR1 is SNHLY, CDR2 FYNNEI. CDR3 length: 15 amino acids. The CDR3 loop reads CASTMGQGTNEKLFF. Written as DNA, the CDR3 is TGTGCCAGCACCATGGGACAGGGAACTAATGAAAAACTGTTTTTT.

This clone has a single count. The gene calls are TRBV18 and TRBJ1-6; 9 positions match TRBD1. The CDR3 has 18 amino acids. The germline gives CDR1 KGHSH, CDR2 LQKENI. The V segment lost 3 bases and the J segment 6 bases; nucleotides outside the gene matches: 12. The CDR3 protein is CASSPLPGTGLVNSPLHF. The CDR3 bases are TGTGCCAGCTCACCTTTACCCGGGACAGGGTTAGTTAATTCACCCCTCCACTTT.

The V call is TRBV11-3, the J call TRBJ2-1; 7 positions match TRBD2. V gave up 3 bases and J gave up 4 bases; unmatched junction bases: 6. The germline gives CDR1 SGHNT, CDR2 YENEEA. This CDR3 region has 15 residues. CDR3 nucleotides: TGTGCCAGCAGCTTGGGCGGGGGTAGGTACAATGAGCAGTTCTTC. As protein: CASSLGGGRYNEQFF.

This clone was counted ten times or more. This chain joins TRBV6-6 and TRBJ2-7, with D possibly matching TRBD1 (5 bases). The CDR3 is 14 amino acids. In germline, CDR1 is MNHNY, CDR2 SVGAGI (reference sequence). The V end was cut by 2 bases, the J end by 2 bases, with 10 bases between. The CDR3 bases are TGTGCCAGCAGTTACCTAGGGGCTACCTACGAGCAGTACTTC. As protein: CASSYLGATYEQYF.

This clone was observed a handful of times. The gene calls are TRBV7-9 and TRBJ2-7; 7 bases agree with TRBD1. CDR3 length equals 14 residues. Per the germline V gene, CDR1 is SEHNR and CDR2 is FQNEAQ (reference sequence). Trimming took 5 bases from V and 5 from J; bases not matched to a gene: 9. Here the CDR3 reads CASSLRQGGDEQYF. CDR3 sequence (DNA): TGTGCCAGCAGCCTTAGACAGGGTGGGGACGAGCAGTACTTC.

CDR3 nucleotide sequence: TGTGCCAGCAGTTTAGTAGCGGGAGGTGCCTACGAGCAGTACTTC. It is translated as CASSLVAGGAYEQYF. V gene TRBV28 combines with J gene TRBJ2-7; 10 positions match TRBD2. CDR1 is MDHEN, CDR2 SYDVKM, per germline. CDR3 length: 15 residues. Germline trimming cut 2 bases from V and 2 bases from J; bases unmatched to any gene: 3.

Ten or more counts support this clone. The J gene is TRBJ1-3, the V gene TRBV13; D call uncertain. V lost 2 bases to trimming and J lost 1 base, with 6 bases between them. Germline assignment: CDR1 PRHDT and CDR2 FYEKMQ (reference sequence). The CDR3 has 14 amino acids. The CDR3 sequence is CASSLQVSGNTIYF. CDR3 sequence (DNA): TGTGCCAGCAGCTTACAGGTTTCTGGAAACACCATATATTTT.

This clone was found once. This chain links TRBV6-6 with TRBJ2-3; 10 bases line up with TRBD1. V lost 6 bases, J lost 4 bases, and 4 bases stayed unmatched. Germline assignment: CDR1 MNHNY and CDR2 SVGAGI (reference sequence). The CDR3 runs 14 residues. CDR3 loop: CASRLGQGPDTQYF. CDR3 bases: TGTGCCAGCAGATTGGGACAGGGGCCAGATACGCAGTATTTT.

This clone was found many times. The rearrangement uses TRBV7-8 and TRBJ2-7; D ambiguous. V was trimmed by 5 bases and J by 5 bases, leaving 10 bases between them. CDR3 size: 12 residues. The germline V gene has CDR1 SGHVS and CDR2 FQNEAQ. The CDR3 nucleotides are TGTGCCAGCAGCGGGCGGACGGACGAGCAGTACTTC. Residues: CASSGRTDEQYF. Together with reference TRBV7-8 and TRBJ2-7, the CDR3 gives the full variable domain: GAGVSQSPRYKVAKRGQDVALRCDPISGHVSLFWYQQALGQGPEFLTYFQNEAQLDKSGLPSDRFFAERPEGSVSTLKIQRTQQEDSAVYLCASSGRTDEQYFGPGTRLTVT.

The J gene is TRBJ2-7, the V gene TRBV7-2; 10 nucleotides agree with TRBD1. The germline V gene encodes CDR1 SGHTA and CDR2 FQGNSA. After removal of 3 bases from V and 4 bases from J, the junction contained 3 bases not matched to a gene. The CDR3 has 14 amino acids. The CDR3 here is CASSLTGGAYEQYF. The CDR3 DNA is TGTGCCAGCAGCTTGACAGGGGGCGCTTACGAGCAGTACTTC.